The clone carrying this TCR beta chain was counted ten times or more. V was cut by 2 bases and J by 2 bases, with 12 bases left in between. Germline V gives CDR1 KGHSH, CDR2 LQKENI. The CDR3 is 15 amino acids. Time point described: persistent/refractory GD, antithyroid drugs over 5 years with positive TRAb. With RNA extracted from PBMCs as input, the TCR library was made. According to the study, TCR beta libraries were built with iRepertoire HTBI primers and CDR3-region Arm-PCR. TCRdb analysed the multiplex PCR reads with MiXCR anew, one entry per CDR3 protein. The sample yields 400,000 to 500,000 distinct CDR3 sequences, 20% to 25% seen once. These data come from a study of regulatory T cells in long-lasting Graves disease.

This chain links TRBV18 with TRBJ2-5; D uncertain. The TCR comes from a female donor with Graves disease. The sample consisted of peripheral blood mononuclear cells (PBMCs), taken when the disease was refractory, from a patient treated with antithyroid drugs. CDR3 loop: CASSPNSAEQETQYF. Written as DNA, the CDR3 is TGTGCCAGCTCACCAAATTCCGCGGAACAAGAGACCCAGTACTTC.